The subject of this entry is one TCR beta chain. This clone occurred a few times. Its antigen remains undetermined. No base quality information exists; no much larger clone differs at one position. The germline V gene specifies SGHNT as CDR1 and YENEEA as CDR2. Taken from cysteine to phenylalanine, the CDR3 has 14 residues. CDR3 DNA only is kept here, 42 bases in frame from base 1. The junction carries 6 bases between V and J, which are trimmed by 1 base and 2 bases respectively. Library construction relied on the immunoSEQ multiplex PCR assay. A mixture of 60 forward primers for TCR Vbeta segments and 13 reverse primers for TCR Jbeta segments was used in the multiplex PCR. The CDR3 region of rearranged TCR beta genes was amplified from genomic DNA with a multiplex PCR assay. On the Illumina HiSeq System, the amplified TCR beta libraries were sequenced as 87-base-pair reads. The authors processed their data as follows. A later analysis tallied 75 million to 95 million unique TCR beta chains across the 550 to 850 repertoires, and about 10 million of those chains were shared by two or more donors. Raw reads were error-corrected and collapsed into unique sequences with a nearest-neighbor algorithm that merged closely related sequences to remove PCR and sequencing errors. Alignment of CDR3 sequences to IMGT reference sequences was used to assign V, D and J gene segments. For a sequence to be retained, at least a six-nucleotide match to both a V gene segment and a J gene segment was required. A rearrangement was called productive if the CDR3 had no stop codons and remained in frame with V and J, and every other rearrangement was called non-productive. Following IMGT convention, CDR3 was defined as the stretch from the second conserved V-encoded cysteine to the conserved J-encoded phenylalanine. Sequences without an unambiguous match to a single V gene segment were excluded from the earlier analysis of about 640 of the donors. In an earlier analysis of a few hundred of the donors, a V segment was called functional when productive rearrangements were above 56.7%, and segregating when the standard deviation between donors exceeded 5%. To diagnose cytomegalovirus status from the catalog of TCR beta chain sequences, a statistical classification framework was built. In a later analysis, V and J genes were assigned by comparing TCR nucleotide sequences against IMGT/GENE-DB human TR gene sequences. Using the TCRdist pipeline, a later analysis assigned CDR3 sequences along with most-parsimonious VDJ recombination scenarios. A later analysis defined each TCR beta chain by its CDR3 amino acid sequence plus V-gene family, and excluded reads lacking a unique V-gene family. As a way to deal with suspected cross-contamination and a sequencing artifact, a later analysis dropped 450 to 600 nucleotide sequences that were highly shared and had low generation probability. In a later analysis, a clonal expansion index was calculated for each public chain from normalized within-repertoire ranks of inferred template counts. In a later analysis, generation probabilities were computed with a VDJ recombination model fitted to out-of-frame rearrangements, and the resulting probabilities were checked against IGoR. A later analysis scored TCR-TCR, TCR-HLA and TCR-CMV co-occurrence with hypergeometric tests, applying a repertoire-size bias correction to TCR pairs. To estimate false discovery rates, a later analysis permuted the HLA or CMV assignments 20 times. In a later analysis, co-occurring TCRs were grouped using DBSCAN, and TCRdist sequence similarity was added for clustering within HLA-allele-positive subsets. Repertoires with fewer than 30,000 or more than 120,000 public chains were left out of co-occurrence clustering, as were five repertoires with anomalous nucleotide sharing. TCRdb provides this immuneACCESS table in a form limited to in-frame rearrangements. Some clones are lacking; in checked studies, under half of them reflect an unresolved V gene, and why the rest are absent is not known. V, J and clone size were drawn from that table, and D and trimming were deduced from the DNA. The sample includes a few hundred thousand clones, with 75% to 85% observed a single time. The top ten hold roughly 2.5% of the sample.

The cohort was made up of 666 healthy bone marrow donors. At the time of sampling, all cohort members were nominally healthy, though unrecorded immune exposures were likely present. The donor was CMV seropositive and belonged to the group of 250 to 350 seropositive cohort members. Each donor provided a peripheral blood sample, and peripheral blood mononuclear cells were used for TCR beta sequencing. The Qiagen DNeasy Blood Extraction Kit was used to extract genomic DNA from the blood cell samples. The data were obtained in a study of cytomegalovirus exposure and HLA in healthy donors (dated by TCRdb to about 2017). In the study overall: An earlier analysis of some 500 of the donors reported 250 to 300 Gb of sequence data and 100 million to 130 million unique TCR beta sequences from 150 million to 200 million T cells. Across 300 to 500 genotyped donors of the cohort, an average of about 220,000 unique TCR beta nucleotide sequences per donor were sequenced, and roughly 20% of those sequences were non-productive. HLA typing included class I and class II loci at four-digit resolution. The study aimed to test whether signatures of past pathogen exposure could be identified by cataloging public T cell receptors. The number of donors typed differed by locus, with roughly 620-630 for A, B, C, DRB1 and DQB1, around 560 for DQA1, 606 for DPA1, and under 490 for DPB1. In an earlier analysis of a few hundred of the donors, high-throughput TCR beta sequencing was used to judge whether each TCR beta V gene segment behaved as functional or pseudogenic. Donor age, sex, ethnicity and CMV serostatus were compiled together with the repertoire data. Of the approximately 400 genotyped donors, approximately 80% were placed in the genetic ancestry cluster associated with self-reported Caucasian donors. The T cell repertoires of 700 or so subjects were profiled by immunosequencing and related to cytomegalovirus serostatus. In a later analysis, previously published TCR beta repertoires from hundreds of donors were re-analyzed and high-resolution HLA genotyping was added so that TCR occurrence patterns could be studied. Around 330 gigabases of sequencing data and tens of millions of unique TCR sequences made up an early release that covered 500 to 650 HLA-typed donors. To predict cytomegalovirus infection status, the study brought together high-throughput TCR immunosequencing, statistical association of individual TCRs with disease status, and machine learning. All discovery cohort repertoires had been generated on a single sequencing platform. In a later genetic analysis, genome-wide SNP genotypes for about three fifths of the roughly 670 donors were used, and that subset was treated as a discovery cohort. About five DR-DQ haplotypes were treated as single units for association and clustering because of strong linkage in the cohort. In the later analysis, no new phenotypic data were used to find candidate immune exposures; instead, reliance was placed on TCR beta sequences and their occurrence across donors. A separate validation cohort of over a hundred different subjects was used in addition to the 666-subject first cohort.

Beyond this particular receptor, the publication reports: According to a later analysis, TCR association rates differed among HLA loci, with DRB1 alleles showing the most associated TCRs and HLA-C alleles showing the fewest. The only immune exposure information available for the cohort was CMV serostatus. In both the original and validation cohorts, the classifier was reported to diagnose cytomegalovirus status with high specificity and sensitivity. Compared with equally common non-associated chains, HLA-associated TCR beta chains in a later analysis were more clonally expanded and had lower generation probabilities. Across donors, most TCR sequences were observed very rarely, whereas some public TCRs were present in many individuals. According to a later genetic analysis, donors in an Asian-associated ancestry cluster had fewer N-insertions in productive TCRs than the roughly 660-donor mean. A further reported finding was that TCR beta sequences accurately predicted the HLA-A and HLA-B alleles for most subjects in the first cohort. Assigning TCR associations to individual alleles was difficult when HLA alleles, especially DR and DQ, strongly co-occurred. Seventeen rarely observed V segments, including chromosome 9 orphons, were excluded from the earlier analysis of just under 600 of the donors because counts were too low. In a later analysis, around 17,000 TCR beta sequences were associated with specific HLA alleles at a false discovery rate of 0.05. Only TCR beta chains were sequenced in this cohort, and the absence of alpha or paired-chain data limited detectable features. A few of the identified cytomegalovirus-associated TCR beta chains were confirmed in vitro to be specific for cytomegalovirus antigens. In a later analysis, most CMV-associated TCR beta chains were found to appear HLA-restricted, with HLA associations seemingly driven largely by CMV exposure. A cluster of highly shared sequence variants was judged likely to represent a technical artifact of the sequencing pipeline. Correlated functional status among segregating V segments might be attributable to linkage disequilibrium, but an unknown experimental factor could not be ruled out. The authors suggested that the approach could potentially be extended to other disease states and immunological phenotypes. A total of 150 to 200 TCR beta chains were listed by the study as associated with cytomegalovirus. The presence/absence analyses assumed that sequencing depth was roughly uniform across donors, and that assumption may not be true. In a later analysis, several top co-occurrence clusters were reported to appear linked to parvovirus B19, influenza, CMV and Epstein-Barr virus. Some IMGT-functional V segments, including TRBV6-2 and TRBV6-3, could not be told apart with the 87-base-pair reads, so those segments were excluded. A later genetic analysis associated a missense DCLRE1C variant with V-gene and J-gene trimming of TCR beta chains, and an independent cohort replicated the association. Because HLA typing was missing for some donors at each locus, association tests included only the typed subset. An earlier analysis of some 590 of the donors showed that most TCR beta V segments appeared in productive rearrangements either about 87% or about 30% of the time, which broadly matched IMGT annotations.

In this chain, TRBV11-3 is recombined with TRBJ2-1, with TRBD1 as a weak D call on 5 bases. The receptor was isolated from a woman aged 55-70 years in good health and CMV-seropositive. Sequences were obtained from PBMCs. The CDR3 reads as follows: CASSLGGAYNEQFF. The DNA sequence is TGTGCCAGCAGCTTAGGGGGCGCCTACAATGAGCAGTTCTTC. Joined to the reference TRBV11-3 and TRBJ2-1 proteins, this CDR3 gives the full variable domain: EAGVVQSPRYKIIEKKQPVAFWCNPISGHNTLYWYLQNLGQGPELLIRYENEEAVDDSQLPKDRFSAERLKGVDSTLKIQPAELGDSAVYLCASSLGGAYNEQFFGPGTRLTVL.